The T cell receptor (beta chain) described here comes from a study of blood T cell repertoires in COVID-19. Background on the study: The United States, Italy and Spain provided the acute and convalescent COVID-19 samples. The analysed material was cDNA or gDNA that came from T cells, B-cell-depleted T cells, or PBMCs.

J lost 5 bases, V lost 2 bases, and 8 bases had no gene match. The CDR3 totals 16 residues. Germline-derived CDR1 and CDR2 are GTSNPN and SVGIG (reference sequence). As originally analysed: By means of reference gene primer amplification, nucleated cell counts were estimated. The table came from immunoSEQ multiplex PCR; TCRdb's copy has only in-frame clones and leaves some out. That table gives V, J and clone size, and the DNA gave D and trimming. This sample carries approximately 87,000 clones, approximately 80% of them seen once, and the ten largest clones take less than 20%. V gene TRBV30 combines with J gene TRBJ2-3, with 12 bases aligning to TRBD2. Source material: peripheral blood. This receptor was obtained from a woman older than 75 with acute or convalescent COVID-19. CDR3 amino acids: CAWSIPSGGAGDTQYF. CDR3 nucleotide sequence: TGTGCCTGGAGTATCCCTAGCGGGGGGGCTGGAGATACGCAGTATTTT.